This TCR beta chain was recorded in a study of shared clonotypes between healthy human individuals. Study results and caveats: Rarefaction analysis demonstrated incomplete sorted-subset sequencing notwithstanding large depth.

The CDR3 consists of 15 residues. Losses at the gene ends were 1 base for V and 2 bases for J; bases not matched to a gene: 2. Germline-derived CDR1 and CDR2 are MNHNS and SASEGT. This clone was seen only once. Its antigen is unidentified. Here immunoSEQ multiplex PCR was the method, and the copy in TCRdb shows in-frame clones only, minus some. The sample records some 1 million clones, about 80% being singletons. Caucasian adults living in Nashville, Tennessee, provided all samples. Splitting of CD4+ cells produced CD45RA+ naive and CD45RA-negative memory subsets. The TCR was taken from a man aged 18 to 29 in good health. The V and J genes are TRBV6-1 and TRBJ2-7; TRBD1 aligns across 10 bases. Sequencing was performed on memory CD4+ T cells sorted from blood. The subset denotes: CD45RA-negative fraction. The CDR3 loop reads CASSEETGGPYEQYF. Here the CDR3 DNA reads TGTGCCAGCAGTGAAGAGACAGGGGGCCCCTACGAGCAGTACTTC.